This TCR beta chain appears in the sequencing data of a study of T cell responses to AZD1222 COVID-19 vaccine. Turning to the study itself: Pooled samples include second doses given at about 4 or 12 weeks. Findings and limits, study-wide: Vaccine-associated CD4 TCRs ranged over spike, dominating at 160-218 and 743-854. Only 5 or 6 people who got AZD1222 tested seropositive at baseline. Most donors were white British and more were female, and clonal diversity was possibly underestimated.

Note on this clone: What it recognizes is unknown.

The table came from immunoSEQ multiplex PCR; TCRdb's copy has only in-frame clones and leaves some out. The table includes some 170,000 clones, around nine tenths detected once. This CDR3 has 14 amino acids. V was trimmed by 0 bases and J by 1 base, leaving 6 bases between them. Germline assignment: CDR1 MGHRA and CDR2 YSYEKL. This sequence joins TRBV4-1 and TRBJ1-1; D ambiguous. This TCR was sampled from an adult in good health. The source was peripheral blood, collected on day 0 of AZD1222 vaccination. The CDR3 DNA is TGCGCCAGCAGCCAAGACGGCGGGAACACTGAAGCTTTCTTT. Protein sequence: CASSQDGGNTEAFF.